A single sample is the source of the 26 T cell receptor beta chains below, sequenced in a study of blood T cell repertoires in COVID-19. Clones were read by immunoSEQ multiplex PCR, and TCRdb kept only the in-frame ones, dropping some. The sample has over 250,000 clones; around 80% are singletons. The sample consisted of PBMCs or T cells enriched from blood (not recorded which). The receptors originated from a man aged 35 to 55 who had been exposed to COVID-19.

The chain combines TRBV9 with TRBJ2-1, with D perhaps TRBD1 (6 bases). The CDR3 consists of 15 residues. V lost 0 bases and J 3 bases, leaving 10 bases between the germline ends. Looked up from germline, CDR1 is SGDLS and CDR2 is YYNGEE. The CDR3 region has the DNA TGTGCCAGCAGCGTAGCGGGACAAGTCTACAATGAGCAGTTCTTC. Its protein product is CASSVAGQVYNEQFF.

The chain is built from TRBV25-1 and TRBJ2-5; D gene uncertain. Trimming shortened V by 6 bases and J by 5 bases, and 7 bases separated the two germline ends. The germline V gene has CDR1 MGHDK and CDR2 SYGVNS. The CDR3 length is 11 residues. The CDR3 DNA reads TGTGCCAGCAGCCCCCTGGAGACCCAGTACTTC. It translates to CASSPLETQYF. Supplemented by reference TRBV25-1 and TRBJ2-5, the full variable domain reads EADIYQTPRYLVIGTGKKITLECSQTMGHDKMYWYQQDPGMELHLIHYSYGVNSTEKGDLSSESTVSRIRTEHFPLTLESARPSHTSQYLCASSPLETQYFGPGTRLLVL.

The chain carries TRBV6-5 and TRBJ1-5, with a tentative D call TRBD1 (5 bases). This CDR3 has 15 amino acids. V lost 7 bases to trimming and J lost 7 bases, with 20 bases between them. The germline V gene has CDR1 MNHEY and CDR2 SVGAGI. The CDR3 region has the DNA TGTGCCAGCACCCTTCCGGGACTAGCTGCCCAGCCCCAGCATTTT. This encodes CASTLPGLAAQPQHF.

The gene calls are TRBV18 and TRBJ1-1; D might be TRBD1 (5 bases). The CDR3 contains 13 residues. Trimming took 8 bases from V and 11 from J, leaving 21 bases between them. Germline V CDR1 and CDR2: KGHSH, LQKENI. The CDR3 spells CASRSPGYGWAFF. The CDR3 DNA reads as TGTGCCAGCCGCTCACCAGGGTACGGGTGGGCTTTCTTT. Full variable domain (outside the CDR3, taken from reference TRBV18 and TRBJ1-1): NAGVMQNPRHLVRRRGQEARLRCSPMKGHSHVYWYRQLPEEGLKFMVYLQKENIIDESGMPKERFSAEFPKEGPSILRIQQVVRGDSAAYFCASRSPGYGWAFFGQGTRLTVV.

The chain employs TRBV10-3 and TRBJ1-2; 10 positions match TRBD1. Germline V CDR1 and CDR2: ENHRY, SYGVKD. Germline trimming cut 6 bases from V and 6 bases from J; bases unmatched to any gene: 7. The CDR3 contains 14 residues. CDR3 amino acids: CAIRMGQGLDGYTF. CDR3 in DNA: TGTGCCATCAGGATGGGACAGGGGCTCGATGGCTACACCTTC.

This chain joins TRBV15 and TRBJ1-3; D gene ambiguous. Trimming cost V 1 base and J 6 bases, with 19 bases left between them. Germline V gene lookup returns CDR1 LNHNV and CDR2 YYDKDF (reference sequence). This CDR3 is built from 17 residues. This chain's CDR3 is CATSRGALRESQNTIYF. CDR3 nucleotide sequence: TGTGCCACCAGCAGAGGTGCGCTCCGGGAATCCCAAAACACCATATATTTT. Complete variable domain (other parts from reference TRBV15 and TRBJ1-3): DAMVIQNPRYQVTQFGKPVTLSCSQTLNHNVMYWYQQKSSQAPKLLFHYYDKDFNNEADTPDNFQSRRPNTSFCFLDIRSPGLGDTAMYLCATSRGALRESQNTIYFGEGSWLTVV.

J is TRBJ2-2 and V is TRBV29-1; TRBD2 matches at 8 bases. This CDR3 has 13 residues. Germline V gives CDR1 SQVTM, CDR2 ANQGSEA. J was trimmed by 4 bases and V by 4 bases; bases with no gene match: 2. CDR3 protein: CSVGLASTGELFF. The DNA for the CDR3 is TGCAGCGTTGGACTAGCGAGCACCGGGGAGCTGTTTTTT.

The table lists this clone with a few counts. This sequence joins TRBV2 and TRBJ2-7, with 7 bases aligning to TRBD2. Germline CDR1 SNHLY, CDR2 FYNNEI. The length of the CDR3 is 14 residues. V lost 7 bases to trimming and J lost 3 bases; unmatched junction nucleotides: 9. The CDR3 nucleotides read TGTGCCAGCAAAGCAGCGGGAATAGACTACGAGCAGTACTTC. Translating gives CASKAAGIDYEQYF.

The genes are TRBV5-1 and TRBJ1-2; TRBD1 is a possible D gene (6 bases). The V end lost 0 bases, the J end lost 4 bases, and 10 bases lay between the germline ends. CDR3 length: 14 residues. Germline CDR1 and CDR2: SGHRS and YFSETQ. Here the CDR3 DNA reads TGCGCCAGCAGCTTGGAAGGGACAACCTATGGCTACACCTTC. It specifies CASSLEGTTYGYTF.

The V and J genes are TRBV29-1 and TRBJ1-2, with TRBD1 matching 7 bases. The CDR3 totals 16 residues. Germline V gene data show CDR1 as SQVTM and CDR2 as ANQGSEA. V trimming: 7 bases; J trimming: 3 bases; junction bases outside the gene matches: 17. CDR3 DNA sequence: TGCAGCGCTTTACAGGGGACGGGATTCGCATACTATGGCTACACCTTC. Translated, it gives CSALQGTGFAYYGYTF.

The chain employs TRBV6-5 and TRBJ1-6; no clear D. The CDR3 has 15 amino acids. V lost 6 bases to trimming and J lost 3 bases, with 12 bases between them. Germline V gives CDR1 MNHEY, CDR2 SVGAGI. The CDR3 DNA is TGTGCCAGCAGACCAGGTTCCCGCTATAATTCACCCCTCCACTTT. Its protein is CASRPGSRYNSPLHF.

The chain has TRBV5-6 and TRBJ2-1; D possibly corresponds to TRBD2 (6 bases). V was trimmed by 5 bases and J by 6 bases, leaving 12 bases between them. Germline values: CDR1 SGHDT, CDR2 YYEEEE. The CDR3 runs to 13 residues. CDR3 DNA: TGTGCCAGCAGTGCCCAACTAGCCAATGAGCAGTTCTTC. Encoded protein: CASSAQLANEQFF.

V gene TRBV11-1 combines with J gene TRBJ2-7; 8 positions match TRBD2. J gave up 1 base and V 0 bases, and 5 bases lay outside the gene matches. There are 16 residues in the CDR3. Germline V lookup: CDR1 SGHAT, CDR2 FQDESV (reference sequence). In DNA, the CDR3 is TGTGCCAGCAGCTTAGCGCTAGCGGGTCAATCCTACGAGCAGTACTTC. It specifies CASSLALAGQSYEQYF.

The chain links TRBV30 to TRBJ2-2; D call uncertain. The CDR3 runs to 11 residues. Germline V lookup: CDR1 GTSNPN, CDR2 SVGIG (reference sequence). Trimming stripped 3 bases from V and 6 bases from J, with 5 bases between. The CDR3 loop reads CAWRIAGELFF. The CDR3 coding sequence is TGTGCCTGGAGAATAGCCGGGGAGCTGTTTTTT.

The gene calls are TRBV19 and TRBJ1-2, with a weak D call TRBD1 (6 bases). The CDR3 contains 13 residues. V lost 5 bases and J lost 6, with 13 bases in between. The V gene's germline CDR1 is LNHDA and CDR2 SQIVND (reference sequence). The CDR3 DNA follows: TGTGCCAGTAGTTATACAGGGAGAGATGGCTACACCTTC. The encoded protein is CASSYTGRDGYTF.

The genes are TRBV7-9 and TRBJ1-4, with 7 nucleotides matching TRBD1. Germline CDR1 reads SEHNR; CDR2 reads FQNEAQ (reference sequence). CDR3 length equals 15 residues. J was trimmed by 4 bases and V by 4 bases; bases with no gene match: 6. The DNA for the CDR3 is TGTGCCAGCAGCTCAGATACAGGGGTTAATGAAAAACTGTTTTTT. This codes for CASSSDTGVNEKLFF.

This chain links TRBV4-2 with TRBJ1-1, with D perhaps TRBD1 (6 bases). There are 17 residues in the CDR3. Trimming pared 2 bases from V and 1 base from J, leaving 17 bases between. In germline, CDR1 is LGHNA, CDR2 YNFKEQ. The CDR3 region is CASSQFATGTQNTEAFF. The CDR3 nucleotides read TGTGCCAGCAGCCAATTCGCCACCGGGACACAGAACACTGAAGCTTTCTTT.

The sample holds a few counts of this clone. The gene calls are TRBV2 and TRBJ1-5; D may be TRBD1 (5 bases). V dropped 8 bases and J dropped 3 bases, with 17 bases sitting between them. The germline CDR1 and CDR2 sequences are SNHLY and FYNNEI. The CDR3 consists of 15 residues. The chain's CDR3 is CASLPGGSLNQPQHF. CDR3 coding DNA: TGTGCCAGCCTCCCGGGGGGATCGCTCAATCAGCCCCAGCATTTT.

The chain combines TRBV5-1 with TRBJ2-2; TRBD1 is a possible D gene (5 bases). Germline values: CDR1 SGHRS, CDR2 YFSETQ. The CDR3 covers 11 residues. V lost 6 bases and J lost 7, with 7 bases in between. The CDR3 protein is CASKGDGELFF. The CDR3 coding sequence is TGCGCCAGCAAAGGGGACGGGGAGCTGTTTTTT.

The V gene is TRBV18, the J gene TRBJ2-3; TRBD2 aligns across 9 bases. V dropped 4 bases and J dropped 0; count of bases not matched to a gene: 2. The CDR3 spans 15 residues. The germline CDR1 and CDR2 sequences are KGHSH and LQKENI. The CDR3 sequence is CASSLTSGSTDTQYF. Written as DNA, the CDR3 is TGTGCCAGCTCACTAACTAGCGGGAGCACAGATACGCAGTATTTT.

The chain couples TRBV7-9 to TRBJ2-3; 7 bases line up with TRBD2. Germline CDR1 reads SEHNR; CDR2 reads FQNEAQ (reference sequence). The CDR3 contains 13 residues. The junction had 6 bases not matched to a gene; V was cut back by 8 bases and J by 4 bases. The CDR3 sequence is CASGTMGSDTQYF. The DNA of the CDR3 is TGTGCCAGCGGGACTATGGGCTCAGATACGCAGTATTTT.

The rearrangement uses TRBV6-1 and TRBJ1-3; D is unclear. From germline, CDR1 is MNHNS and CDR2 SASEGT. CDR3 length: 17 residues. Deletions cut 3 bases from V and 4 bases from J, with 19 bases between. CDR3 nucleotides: TGTGCCAGCAGTGAGGAACCCTTTAATAGGAGGGGAAACACCATATATTTT. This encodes CASSEEPFNRRGNTIYF.

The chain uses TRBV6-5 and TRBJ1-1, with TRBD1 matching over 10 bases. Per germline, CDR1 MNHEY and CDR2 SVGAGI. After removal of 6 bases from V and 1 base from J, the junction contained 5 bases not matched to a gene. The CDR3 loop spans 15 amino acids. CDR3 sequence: CASSLDRGKNTEAFF. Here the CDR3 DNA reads TGTGCCAGCAGCTTGGACAGGGGGAAGAACACTGAAGCTTTCTTT.

The CDR3 sequence: CASKQDVRGLSQPQHF. The CDR3 coding sequence is TGTGCCAGTAAACAGGACGTAAGGGGCCTCAGTCAGCCCCAGCATTTT. This rearrangement joins TRBV19 to TRBJ1-5; TRBD1 is a possible D gene (5 bases). This CDR3 comprises 16 residues. V was trimmed by 7 bases and J by 6 bases, leaving 22 bases between them. Germline CDR1 and CDR2: LNHDA and SQIVND (reference sequence).

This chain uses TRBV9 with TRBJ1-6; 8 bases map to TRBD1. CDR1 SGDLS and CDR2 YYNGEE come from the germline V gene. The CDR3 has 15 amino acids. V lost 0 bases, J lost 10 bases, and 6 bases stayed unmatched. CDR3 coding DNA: TGTGCCAGCAGCGTAGAGACAGGGGTCAACTCACCCCTCCACTTT. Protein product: CASSVETGVNSPLHF.

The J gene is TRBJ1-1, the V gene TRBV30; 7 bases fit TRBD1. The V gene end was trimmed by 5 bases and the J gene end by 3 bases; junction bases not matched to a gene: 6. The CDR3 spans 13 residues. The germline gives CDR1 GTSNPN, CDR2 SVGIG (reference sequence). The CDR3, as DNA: TGTGCCTGGGCCACAGGGGACTACACTGAAGCTTTCTTT. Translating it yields CAWATGDYTEAFF.